This T cell receptor (beta chain) was found in a study of blood T cell repertoires in COVID-19. Study-level background: There were acute and convalescent COVID-19 samples, and they came from the United States, Italy and Spain. The cDNA or gDNA used as material had been derived from T cells, B-cell-depleted T cells, or PBMCs.

Trimming left V 2 bases short and J 6 bases short, with 11 bases between. The CDR3 covers 14 residues. Germline assignment: CDR1 MNHNS and CDR2 SASEGT. In the authors' methods: Cell counts per sample came from amplifying reference gene primers. Sequenced by immunoSEQ multiplex PCR; TCRdb stores in-frame clones only, minus some. V and J calls and clone size are those listed in that table; D and trimming were worked out from the DNA. In the table there are under 110,000 clones, roughly 80% of which are singletons. This chain joins TRBV6-1 and TRBJ1-3; D remains ambiguous. The TCR comes from an older woman with acute or convalescent COVID-19. Sequenced sample: peripheral blood. The CDR3 coding sequence is TGTGCCAGCAGTGAATCGAGGGCGGCAAACACCATATATTTT. This gives the protein CASSESRAANTIYF.